This T cell receptor beta chain was recovered during a study of T cell changes during pregnancy in multiple sclerosis. Germline values: CDR1 LNHDA, CDR2 SQIVND (reference sequence). The CDR3 runs 14 residues. Losses at the gene ends were 5 bases for V and 4 bases for J; bases not matched to a gene: 5. TCRdb's copy holds only in-frame clones and misses some; the assay was immunoSEQ multiplex PCR. This sample has over 45,000 clones, with about 94% found just once. The clonotype comes from a female donor with multiple sclerosis, enrolled in a pregnancy study. This rearrangement joins TRBV19 to TRBJ1-1; the match to TRBD1 covers 9 bases. This sample comprised CD8+ T cells from peripheral blood mononuclear cells, obtained in the third trimester of pregnancy. The chain's CDR3 is CASSPQGASTEAFF. The CDR3 region has the DNA TGTGCCAGTAGTCCACAGGGGGCGTCCACTGAAGCTTTCTTT.